The clone carrying this TCR beta chain was counted many times. Its antigen is not known. The data belong to a study of T cells in Graves' hyperthyroidism and ophthalmopathy. Study overall: Before any treatment, at initial diagnosis, peripheral blood was collected. Study-wide points: In the blood, most expanded thyroid clonotypes above 0.001 appeared as well.

RNA transcripts were the template for amplifying TCR beta CDR3 regions. In the first-round RT-PCR of the TCR CDR3, the HTBI primer set was used. TCRdb ran MiXCR on the multiplex PCR reads and lists one entry per CDR3 protein. This table has hundreds of thousands of distinct CDR3 sequences, around 13% appearing once. Each person with ophthalmopathy scored at least 3 on the Clinical Activity Score, reached NOSPECS grade 4 or higher, and had been ill under 3 months. PBMCs stemmed from around 9.3 ml fresh peripheral blood. CDR1 and CDR2 (germline): KGHDR, SFDVKD. CDR3 length: 15 residues. Trimming stripped 0 bases from V and 3 bases from J, with 10 bases between.

This chain links TRBV24-1 with TRBJ2-5, with a possible D match to TRBD1 (5 bases). Sequencing was performed on blood. The clonotype was recovered from a woman between 50 and 59 years old with Graves' ophthalmopathy. The CDR3: CATSDLRQGEETQYF. CDR3 sequence (DNA): TGTGCCACCAGTGATTTGCGGCAGGGCGAAGAGACCCAGTACTTC.